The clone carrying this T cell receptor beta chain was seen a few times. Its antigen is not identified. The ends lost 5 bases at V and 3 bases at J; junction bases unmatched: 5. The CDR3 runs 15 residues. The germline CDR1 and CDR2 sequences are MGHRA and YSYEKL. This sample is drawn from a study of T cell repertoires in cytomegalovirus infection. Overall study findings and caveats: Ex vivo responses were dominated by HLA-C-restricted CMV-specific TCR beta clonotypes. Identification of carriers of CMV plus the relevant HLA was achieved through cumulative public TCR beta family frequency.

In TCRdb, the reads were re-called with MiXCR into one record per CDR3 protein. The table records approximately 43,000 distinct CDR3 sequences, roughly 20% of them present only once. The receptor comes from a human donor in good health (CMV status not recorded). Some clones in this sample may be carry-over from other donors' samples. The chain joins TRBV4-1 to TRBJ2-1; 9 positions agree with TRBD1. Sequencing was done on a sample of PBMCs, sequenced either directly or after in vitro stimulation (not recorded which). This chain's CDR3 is CASSDGQGIYNEQFF. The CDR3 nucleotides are TGCGCCAGCAGCGACGGACAGGGGATCTACAATGAGCAGTTCTTC.